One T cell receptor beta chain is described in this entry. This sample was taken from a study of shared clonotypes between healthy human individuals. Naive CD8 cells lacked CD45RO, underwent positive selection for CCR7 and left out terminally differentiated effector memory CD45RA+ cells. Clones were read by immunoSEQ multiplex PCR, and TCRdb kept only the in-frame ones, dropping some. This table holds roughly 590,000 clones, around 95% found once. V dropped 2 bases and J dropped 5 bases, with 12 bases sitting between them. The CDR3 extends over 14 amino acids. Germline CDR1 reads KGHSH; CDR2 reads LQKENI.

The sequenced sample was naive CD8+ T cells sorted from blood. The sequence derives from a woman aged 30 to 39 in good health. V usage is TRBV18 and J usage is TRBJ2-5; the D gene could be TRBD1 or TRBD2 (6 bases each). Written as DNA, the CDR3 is TGTGCCAGCTCACCAAGTCGGGGGCGCGAGACCCAGTACTTC. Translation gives CASSPSRGRETQYF.